The following is a TCR beta chain sequence with its context. The antigen remains undetermined. The CDR3 runs 14 residues. Trimming took off 5 bases at V and 2 bases at J, with 14 bases between the two ends. CDR1 SQVTM and CDR2 ANQGSEA come from the germline V gene. The source of the sample is a study of blood T cells in healthy people across ages. Study outcomes and limitations: Comparison with aged donors showed that long-lived donors had more naive CD4+ cells and higher diversity.

Sample-barcoded 5' priming and a J-beta primer mix drove a second PCR of roughly 7 to 11 cycles. TCRdb itself ran the 5' RACE reads through MiXCR, one entry per CDR3 protein. The top ten clones hold 0.75% of a sample with about 1 million distinct CDR3 sequences, 25% of them seen once. This same sample was also part of a study on T cells of mothers and their children. Turning to that study: Among related mother-child pairs, overlap was slightly higher than in unrelated pairs, though not significantly.

The source of this sequence is a girl aged 2-10 years in good health. V gene TRBV29-1 combines with J gene TRBJ2-3, with a weak D call TRBD2 (6 bases). The sample was blood. This chain's CDR3 is CSVLVQDYTDTQYF. Written as DNA, the CDR3 is TGCAGCGTTCTAGTCCAGGACTACACAGATACGCAGTATTTT.